One sample yielded the 26 T cell receptor beta chains listed below, sequenced in a study of blood T cell repertoires in COVID-19. Sequenced by immunoSEQ multiplex PCR; TCRdb stores in-frame clones only, minus some. The sample holds some 170,000 clones, around 80% seen once. Sequenced sample: peripheral blood. Source of these receptors: a woman in her 70s with acute or convalescent COVID-19.

In regard to this clone: This same CDR3 is encoded by further DNA sequences in the sample. The gene calls are TRBV30 and TRBJ1-1, with D tentatively TRBD1 (5 bases). V was clipped by 5 bases and J by 1 base, with 11 bases between them. CDR1 and CDR2 from the germline V gene are GTSNPN and SVGIG (reference sequence). This CDR3 has 13 amino acids. The CDR3 DNA is TGTGCCTGGCGGGGGACGGCGAACACTGAAGCTTTCTTT. Amino acids: CAWRGTANTEAFF.

In this sample, this clone turned up once. The V and J genes are TRBV19 and TRBJ2-7, with 8 positions matching TRBD1. This CDR3 has 14 amino acids. CDR1 is LNHDA, CDR2 SQIVND, per germline (reference sequence). The ends lost 5 bases at V and 3 bases at J; junction bases unmatched: 6. Written as DNA, the CDR3 is TGTGCCAGTAGTGCCACCACAGGGGGCTACGAGCAGTACTTC. This codes for CASSATTGGYEQYF.

The rearrangement links TRBV7-8 to TRBJ2-1; TRBD2 aligns across 8 bases. From germline, CDR1 is SGHVS and CDR2 FQNEAQ. CDR3 length: 17 amino acids. The V gene end was trimmed by 5 bases and the J gene end by 4 bases; junction bases not matched to a gene: 13. The CDR3 spells CASSPSMATSVYNEQFF. CDR3 coding DNA: TGTGCCAGCAGCCCGTCGATGGCGACTAGCGTATACAATGAGCAGTTCTTC. The whole variable domain, filled in from reference TRBV7-8 and TRBJ2-1, reads GAGVSQSPRYKVAKRGQDVALRCDPISGHVSLFWYQQALGQGPEFLTYFQNEAQLDKSGLPSDRFFAERPEGSVSTLKIQRTQQEDSAVYLCASSPSMATSVYNEQFFGPGTRLTVL.

This chain uses TRBV7-2 with TRBJ2-2; tentatively, D is TRBD1 (6 bases). This CDR3 is built from 16 residues. From germline, CDR1 is SGHTA and CDR2 FQGNSA. Trimming stripped 5 bases from V and 5 bases from J, with 18 bases between. This CDR3 is CASSNPTGLQTGELFF. The CDR3 region has the DNA TGTGCCAGCAGCAATCCGACAGGCCTCCAAACCGGGGAGCTGTTTTTT.

The chain couples TRBV5-1 to TRBJ2-3; 12 bases are shared with TRBD2. The V segment lost 4 bases and the J segment 0 bases; nucleotides outside the gene matches: 9. Germline-derived CDR1 and CDR2 are SGHRS and YFSETQ. CDR3 length: 18 residues. This chain's CDR3 is CASSDALAGGPSTDTQYF. The CDR3 region has the DNA TGCGCCAGCAGCGACGCGCTAGCGGGGGGGCCTAGCACAGATACGCAGTATTTT. The whole variable domain, remainder taken from reference TRBV5-1 and TRBJ2-3, is KAGVTQTPRYLIKTRGQQVTLSCSPISGHRSVSWYQQTPGQGLQFLFEYFSETQRNKGNFPGRFSGRQFSNSRSEMNVSTLELGDSALYLCASSDALAGGPSTDTQYFGPGTRLTVL.

The chain recombines TRBV9 with TRBJ1-1; possible D gene TRBD1, 6 bases. Trimming pared 0 bases from V and 2 bases from J, leaving 14 bases between. CDR1 is SGDLS, CDR2 YYNGEE, per germline. This CDR3 spans 16 amino acids. The CDR3 DNA reads TGTGCCAGCAGCGTAGATGTGCGCAGGGGTAACACTGAAGCTTTCTTT. Its translation: CASSVDVRRGNTEAFF.

The chain combines TRBV28 with TRBJ2-7, with no clear D. CDR1 and CDR2 (germline): MDHEN, SYDVKM. The CDR3 is made up of 14 amino acids. Trimming left V 6 bases short and J 0 bases short, with 12 bases between. CDR3 protein: CASRREESSYEQYF. In DNA form, the CDR3 reads TGTGCCAGCAGGCGTGAGGAAAGCTCCTACGAGCAGTACTTC.

The V call is TRBV21-1, the J call TRBJ1-6; the D call in the table, TRBD1, was not verified against the DNA. TRBV21-1 is termed a pseudogene. The CDR3 spans 14 residues. The CDR3 nucleotides are TGTGCCAGCACCCTCAGGGTTACTAATTCACCCCTCCACTTT. The encoded protein is CASTLRVTNSPLHF.

V and J are TRBV19 and TRBJ1-6; 11 bases fit TRBD1. The CDR3 is 14 amino acids. The germline V gene encodes CDR1 LNHDA and CDR2 SQIVND (reference sequence). Unmatched junction bases numbered 5, after V lost 5 bases and J lost 11 bases. CDR3 coding DNA: TGTGCCAGTAGTGGGACAGGGGGTCCGACACCCCTCCACTTT. Translated, it gives CASSGTGGPTPLHF.

This rearrangement joins TRBV16 to TRBJ2-3; 9 positions match TRBD2. J lost 3 bases, V lost 8 bases, and 9 bases had no gene match. Germline V lookup: CDR1 KGHSY, CDR2 FQNENV. The CDR3 is 15 amino acids. CDR3 DNA sequence: TGTGCCAGCCGGCCGCGGGGGGGCTCTACAGATACGCAGTATTTT. Its protein product is CASRPRGGSTDTQYF. The variable domain in full, completed from reference TRBV16 and TRBJ2-3, reads GEEVAQTPKHLVRGEGQKAKLYCAPIKGHSYVFWYQQVLKNEFKFLISFQNENVFDETGMPKERFSAKCLPNSPCSLEIQATKLEDSAVYFCASRPRGGSTDTQYFGPGTRLTVL.

This chain joins TRBV19 and TRBJ1-1; D is uncertain. The CDR3 runs to 15 residues. Trimming shortened V by 6 bases and J by 4 bases, and 18 bases separated the two germline ends. The germline V gene has CDR1 LNHDA and CDR2 SQIVND (reference sequence). CDR3 DNA sequence: TGTGCCAGTAGGGTCAACGCGGCACGGTCCACTGAAGCTTTCTTT. The encoded protein is CASRVNAARSTEAFF.

The J gene is TRBJ2-1, the V gene TRBV12-5; the match to TRBD2 covers 13 bases. The CDR3 consists of 14 residues. J gave up 7 bases and V 9 bases, and 6 bases lay outside the gene matches. CDR1 is LGHNT and CDR2 is FRNRAP in the germline V gene. The CDR3 loop reads CASSGTSGKNEQFF. The CDR3 DNA reads as TGTGCTAGCTCCGGGACTAGCGGGAAAAATGAGCAGTTCTTC.

This clone was seen only once. The CDR3 spells CASSPGQVSNQPQHF. The DNA of the CDR3 is TGCGCCAGCAGCCCCGGACAGGTTAGCAATCAGCCCCAGCATTTT. J is TRBJ1-5 and V is TRBV5-1; 7 bases are shared with TRBD1. This CDR3 contains 15 residues. V gave up 4 bases and J gave up 0 bases; unmatched junction bases: 4. Germline CDR1 and CDR2: SGHRS and YFSETQ.

This clone appeared once. The V call is TRBV5-1, the J call TRBJ2-1; 9 nucleotides agree with TRBD1. V was clipped by 4 bases and J by 6 bases; unmatched bases: 8. Germline CDR1 and CDR2: SGHRS and YFSETQ. CDR3 length equals 15 residues. The CDR3 spells CASSPWTGDANEQFF. The CDR3 nucleotides are TGCGCCAGCAGCCCCTGGACAGGGGATGCCAATGAGCAGTTCTTC. Full variable domain (rest looked up from reference TRBV5-1 and TRBJ2-1): KAGVTQTPRYLIKTRGQQVTLSCSPISGHRSVSWYQQTPGQGLQFLFEYFSETQRNKGNFPGRFSGRQFSNSRSEMNVSTLELGDSALYLCASSPWTGDANEQFFGPGTRLTVL.

The J gene is TRBJ2-1, the V gene TRBV30; a possible D gene is TRBD2 (5 bases). The V end lost 0 bases, the J end lost 5 bases, and 17 bases lay between the germline ends. Germline-derived CDR1 and CDR2 are GTSNPN and SVGIG (reference sequence). The CDR3 loop spans 16 amino acids. This CDR3 reads CAWSVGRGLPHNEQFF. The CDR3 DNA reads TGTGCCTGGAGTGTAGGTCGAGGACTTCCCCACAATGAGCAGTTCTTC.

The genes are TRBV3-1 (or the pseudogene TRBV3-2) and TRBJ2-7; D ambiguous. Trimming cost V 5 bases and J 3 bases, with 8 bases left between them. This CDR3 region has 12 residues. Germline CDR1 is LGHDT and CDR2 is YNNKEL (reference sequence). As DNA, the CDR3 is TGTGCCAGCAGCTCTCGGGTCTACGAGCAGTACTTC. This translates into CASSSRVYEQYF.

V gene TRBV28 combines with J gene TRBJ2-7; D may be TRBD2 (5 bases). The length of the CDR3 is 22 residues. V lost 2 bases and J lost 3, with 35 bases in between. CDR1 is MDHEN and CDR2 is SYDVKM in the germline V gene. The CDR3 region is CASSLGTYLRWAGGRNYYEQYF. The CDR3 nucleotides are TGTGCCAGCAGTTTAGGCACATACCTAAGGTGGGCAGGAGGTCGCAACTACTACGAGCAGTACTTC.

Here the CDR3 reads CASSLPGAYEQYF. CDR3 DNA sequence: TGTGCCAGCAGTTTGCCCGGAGCCTACGAGCAGTACTTC. V gene TRBV28 combines with J gene TRBJ2-7; D remains ambiguous. The V gene lost 3 bases and the J gene lost 2 bases, with 8 bases spanning the gap. This CDR3 region has 13 residues. Germline loops: CDR1 MDHEN, CDR2 SYDVKM.

V and J are TRBV18 and TRBJ2-5, with D perhaps matching TRBD2 (5 bases). CDR1 and CDR2 from the germline V gene are KGHSH and LQKENI. V lost 2 bases and J lost 5, with 12 bases in between. The CDR3 extends over 14 amino acids. CDR3 DNA: TGTGCCAGCTCACCAACCGGGGTAAGGGAGACCCAGTACTTC. It encodes CASSPTGVRETQYF.

V and J are TRBV2 and TRBJ2-1; 8 nucleotides align to TRBD1. The CDR3 consists of 13 residues. Germline loops: CDR1 SNHLY, CDR2 FYNNEI. Unmatched junction bases numbered 9, after V lost 7 bases and J lost 10 bases. The CDR3 nucleotides are TGTGCCAGCAAAAGGACAGGGATCGACGAGCAGTTCTTC. Its translation: CASKRTGIDEQFF.

This clone has a single count. This CDR3 is CASSVRGGGLSNTEAFF. Here the CDR3 DNA reads TGTGCCAGCAGCGTAAGGGGAGGGGGGTTATCGAACACTGAAGCTTTCTTT. V and J are TRBV9 and TRBJ1-1, with D perhaps TRBD1 (6 bases). Germline V gene lookup returns CDR1 SGDLS and CDR2 YYNGEE. The CDR3 loop spans 17 amino acids. Trimming took off 1 base at V and 1 base at J, with 17 bases between the two ends.

V gene TRBV5-5 combines with J gene TRBJ2-3; TRBD1 aligns across 8 bases. This CDR3 spans 16 amino acids. Per germline, CDR1 SGHKS and CDR2 YYEKEE (reference sequence). V shed 1 base and J 2 bases; nucleotides not matched to a gene: 6. The CDR3 loop is CASSLPGTGNTDTQYF. In nucleotides, the CDR3 is TGTGCCAGCAGCTTGCCCGGGACAGGCAACACAGATACGCAGTATTTT.

This clone was observed a few times. Mismatch with germline at one junction end may stem from a read error. The chain carries TRBV10-3 and TRBJ2-5; a possible D gene is TRBD1 (5 bases). The CDR3 spans 13 residues. CDR1 is ENHRY and CDR2 is SYGVKD in the germline V gene. This chain's CDR3 is CAISEGVQATQYF. CDR3 coding DNA: TGTGCCATCAGTGAAGGGGTACAAGCGACCCAGTACTTC.

The rearrangement links TRBV6-6 to TRBJ2-1; tentatively, D is TRBD2 (6 bases). The CDR3 length is 17 residues. Trimming took off 5 bases at V and 9 bases at J, with 26 bases between the two ends. Germline V gives CDR1 MNHNY, CDR2 SVGAGI (reference sequence). CDR3 residues: CASSPRDSYGEYGEQFF. The CDR3, as DNA: TGTGCCAGCAGTCCTAGGGACTCCTACGGGGAATACGGTGAGCAGTTCTTC.

CDR3 DNA: TGTGCCACCAGTGATGCCGGGACAGGGGTTCGGAATGAGCAGTTCTTC. It specifies CATSDAGTGVRNEQFF. J is TRBJ2-1 and V is TRBV24-1; 10 nucleotides line up with TRBD1. CDR3 length: 16 amino acids. With 3 bases clipped from V and 7 bases from J, the junction kept 8 bases outside the gene matches. CDR1 and CDR2 (germline): KGHDR, SFDVKD.

V usage is TRBV7-2 and J usage is TRBJ2-1; 7 bases are a match to TRBD1. Germline values: CDR1 SGHTA, CDR2 FQGNSA. V dropped 2 bases and J dropped 4; count of bases not matched to a gene: 5. The CDR3 has 15 residues. The CDR3 is CASSLSQGEYNEQFF. CDR3 nucleotide sequence: TGTGCCAGCAGCTTAAGTCAGGGGGAGTACAATGAGCAGTTCTTC.